The rows below give T cell receptor beta chains drawn from one sample of a study of Tregs in tolerant kidney transplant recipients. Clones were sequenced by immunoSEQ multiplex PCR, and TCRdb holds only the in-frame ones, with some missing. In the table there are about 18,000 clones, 82% of which are singletons. The sample consisted of Tregs from blood. These receptor sequences come from a human donor in good health. Both conserved end residues are part of each CDR3.

v_gene: TRBV19
len: 14
j_gene: TRBJ1-2
CDR3aa: CASSWGGESYGYTF

v_gene: TRBV6-6
len: 13
j_gene: TRBJ2-2
CDR3aa: CASSYFLVGELFF

v_gene: TRBV18
len: 14
j_gene: TRBJ2-3
CDR3aa: CASSPGTSGRTQYF

v_gene: TRBV7-2
len: 13
j_gene: TRBJ2-1
CDR3aa: CASSLGEVYPQFF

v_gene: TRBV6-6
len: 11
j_gene: TRBJ2-7
CDR3aa: CASSSSYAQYF

v_gene: TRBV11-2
len: 13
j_gene: TRBJ2-2
CDR3aa: CASSLGVSGELFF

v_gene: TRBV21-1
len: 15
j_gene: TRBJ2-7
CDR3aa: CASSANLGRDYEQYF

v_gene: TRBV5-6
len: 13
j_gene: TRBJ1-2
CDR3aa: CASSLRRLYGYTF

v_gene: TRBV6-1
len: 13
j_gene: TRBJ2-3
CDR3aa: CASSPSVWDTQYF

v_gene: TRBV9
len: 20
j_gene: TRBJ2-3
CDR3aa: CASSVGLGQGLTPRTDTQYF

v_gene: TRBV7-9
len: 15
j_gene: TRBJ1-2
CDR3aa: CASSSARDSKGVYTF

v_gene: TRBV4-2
len: 12
j_gene: TRBJ1-6
CDR3aa: CASSRPAGPLHF

v_gene: TRBV18
len: 11
j_gene: TRBJ2-2
CDR3aa: CASSPAGELFF

v_gene: TRBV5-1
len: 12
j_gene: TRBJ1-1
CDR3aa: CASSLSNTEAFF

v_gene: TRBV19
len: 17
j_gene: TRBJ2-1
CDR3aa: CASSIDQGLAGSNEQFF

v_gene: TRBV19
len: 14
j_gene: TRBJ2-3
CDR3aa: CASSLRSPTDTQYF

v_gene: TRBV5-1
len: 12
j_gene: TRBJ2-3
CDR3aa: CASSPDLDTQYF

v_gene: TRBV18
len: 13
j_gene: TRBJ1-6
CDR3aa: CASSPGQDSPLHF

v_gene: TRBV7-2
len: 14
j_gene: TRBJ2-3
CDR3aa: CASSSGSRTDTQYF

v_gene: TRBV5-5
len: 14
j_gene: TRBJ1-1
CDR3aa: CASSFGSGGAEAFF

v_gene: TRBV6-1
len: 15
j_gene: TRBJ2-3
CDR3aa: CASRPQGARTDTQYF

v_gene: TRBV7-8
len: 15
j_gene: TRBJ1-5
CDR3aa: CASSRRDSSNQPQHF

v_gene: TRBV2
len: 13
j_gene: TRBJ1-1
CDR3aa: CASSDRQGTAAFF

v_gene: TRBV21-1
len: 14
j_gene: TRBJ1-6
CDR3aa: CASSSIGGLPPLHF

v_gene: TRBV7-2
len: 12
j_gene: TRBJ2-2
CDR3aa: CASSWDTGELFF

v_gene: TRBV5-1
len: 19
j_gene: TRBJ2-2
CDR3aa: CASSLRSGLAGGGSGELFF

v_gene: TRBV7-6
len: 14
j_gene: TRBJ2-3
CDR3aa: CASSLAGSTDTQYF

v_gene: TRBV29-1
len: 14
j_gene: TRBJ2-1
CDR3aa: CSVEEGGPPPEQFF

v_gene: TRBV5-1
len: 15
j_gene: TRBJ1-6
CDR3aa: CASSARGGENSPLHF

v_gene: TRBV9
len: 15
j_gene: TRBJ2-7
CDR3aa: CASSVWAGEGYEQYF

v_gene: TRBV5-1
len: 13
j_gene: TRBJ1-6
CDR3aa: CASREPYNSPLHF

v_gene: TRBV5-1
len: 15
j_gene: TRBJ2-5
CDR3aa: CASSLLRGARETQYF

v_gene: TRBV7-9
len: 15
j_gene: TRBJ1-3
CDR3aa: CASSTLRDSGNTIYF

v_gene: TRBV14
len: 12
j_gene: TRBJ1-1
CDR3aa: CASAGWNTEAFF

v_gene: TRBV7-2
len: 13
j_gene: TRBJ1-2
CDR3aa: CASSLELSYGYTF

v_gene: TRBV6-1
len: 15
j_gene: TRBJ1-6
CDR3aa: CASRGWPLGGSPLHF

v_gene: TRBV18
len: 14
j_gene: TRBJ2-7
CDR3aa: CASSETSSSYEQYF

v_gene: TRBV27
len: 22
j_gene: TRBJ1-3
CDR3aa: CASSLATRTGTGGTSSGNTIYF

v_gene: TRBV5-1
len: 13
j_gene: TRBJ1-1
CDR3aa: CASSLLPGTEAFF

v_gene: TRBV7-9
len: 13
j_gene: TRBJ2-2
CDR3aa: CASSLQGGGELFF

v_gene: TRBV2
len: 14
j_gene: TRBJ1-2
CDR3aa: CASSRQGQNYGYTF

v_gene: TRBV2
len: 14
j_gene: TRBJ1-2
CDR3aa: CASSLRPTGDGYTF

v_gene: TRBV7-6
len: 15
j_gene: TRBJ1-1
CDR3aa: CASSLEPGGDLEAFF

v_gene: TRBV10-2
len: 13
j_gene: TRBJ1-5
CDR3aa: CATSRHNNQPQHF

v_gene: TRBV19
len: 14
j_gene: TRBJ1-1
CDR3aa: CASSIVSGMAEAFF

v_gene: TRBV5-8
len: 13
j_gene: TRBJ1-1
CDR3aa: CASSLTPNTEAFF

v_gene: TRBV6-1
len: 14
j_gene: TRBJ1-5
CDR3aa: CASTRGQGDQPQHF

v_gene: TRBV9
len: 13
j_gene: TRBJ1-3
CDR3aa: CASSVRSGNTIYF

v_gene: TRBV11-1
len: 13
j_gene: TRBJ2-5
CDR3aa: CASSLDREETQYF

v_gene: TRBV7-6
len: 18
j_gene: TRBJ2-7
CDR3aa: CASSLGPSGERVLYEQYF

v_gene: TRBV10-3
len: 15
j_gene: TRBJ1-5
CDR3aa: CAISDGGGGNQPQHF

v_gene: TRBV5-1
len: 13
j_gene: TRBJ1-1
CDR3aa: CASSRQMNTEAFF

v_gene: TRBV20-1
len: 11
j_gene: TRBJ1-2
CDR3aa: CSAPRPGGYTF

v_gene: TRBV29-1
len: 15
j_gene: TRBJ1-2
CDR3aa: CSVSQLQGGNYGYTF

v_gene: TRBV7-2
len: 15
j_gene: TRBJ1-6
CDR3aa: CASSLDAGDNSPLHF

v_gene: TRBV18
len: 13
j_gene: TRBJ1-2
CDR3aa: CASSPGQQYGYTF

v_gene: TRBV30
len: 12
j_gene: TRBJ1-6
CDR3aa: CAVGPGESPLHF

v_gene: TRBV5-1
len: 15
j_gene: TRBJ2-3
CDR3aa: CASSLGTSWADTQYF

v_gene: TRBV6-1
len: 16
j_gene: TRBJ2-3
CDR3aa: CASSGLAGALGDTQYF